The rows below give T cell receptor beta chains drawn from one sample of a study of blood T cell repertoires in COVID-19. The assay was immunoSEQ multiplex PCR, and TCRdb's table has in-frame clones only and misses some. The repertoire holds over 50,000 clones, with about 86% as singletons. Material: peripheral blood. The receptors here all came from a human donor in a cohort sampled during active COVID-19. Both conserved end residues are part of each CDR3. The D gene is left open where the match is weak. Expanded clones are given a class, and other clones once, few, many or no size at all.

CDR3nt,CDR3aa,v_gene,j_gene,abundance,d_gene
TGTGCCAGCAGCGCGCGACAGATTGGCGAGCAGTACTTC,CASSARQIGEQYF,TRBV7-2,TRBJ2-7,-,-
TGTGCCAGCAGCCAAGATGGCATAAGTGAAAAACTGTTTTTT,CASSQDGISEKLFF,TRBV4-2,TRBJ1-4,few,-
TGCGCCAGCAGCTTCCGGGGGGCCCAAGAGACCCAGTACTTC,CASSFRGAQETQYF,TRBV5-1,TRBJ2-5,once,-
TGTGCCAGCAGCTTAGGAGGACAGGCTAGCTTACCCAATCAGCCCCAGCATTTT,CASSLGGQASLPNQPQHF,TRBV7-8,TRBJ1-5,-,TRBD1
TGTGCCAGCAGCTTAGCGCCGACTAGCGGCGCAGGAGAGAGGACCGGGGAGCTGTTTTTT,CASSLAPTSGAGERTGELFF,TRBV7-8,TRBJ2-2,-,TRBD2
TGTGCCAGCAGCTTACGGACAGGGCGCGGCTACACCTTC,CASSLRTGRGYTF,TRBV6-2/TRBV6-3,TRBJ1-2,-,TRBD1
TGTGCCGGGGGACAGGGTATTCCTAACTATGGCTACACCTTC,CAGGQGIPNYGYTF,TRBV6-5,TRBJ1-2,-,TRBD1
TGTGCCAGCTCACCCCCCGAGGGACTAGCGGGAGGCGAGCAGTACTTC,CASSPPEGLAGGEQYF,TRBV18,TRBJ2-7,once,TRBD2
TGTGCCAGCAGCCCAACATCCCTCTCCTACGAGCAGTACTTC,CASSPTSLSYEQYF,TRBV7-2,TRBJ2-7,-,-
TGTGCCAGCAGTTTCATGGAGACCCAGTACTTC,CASSFMETQYF,TRBV12-3/TRBV12-4,TRBJ2-5,-,-
TGTGCCAGCAGTTTATTAGGGACAGGGGGCTACGAGCAGTACTTC,CASSLLGTGGYEQYF,TRBV27,TRBJ2-7,-,TRBD1
TGTGCCAGCAGGGGAGGGTATAAGAATCAGCCCCAGCATTTT,CASRGGYKNQPQHF,TRBV28,TRBJ1-5,once,-
TGTGCCAGCAGTTTACGGGAGGGCCGACGCTTCTACGAGCAGTACTTC,CASSLREGRRFYEQYF,TRBV28,TRBJ2-7,-,TRBD2
TGTGCCAGCAGCTTAACTTCGGGGAGGAACGAGCAGTACTTC,CASSLTSGRNEQYF,TRBV7-2,TRBJ2-7,-,-
TGTGCCAGCAGTCGAACCTACGGTGAGCAGTTCTTC,CASSRTYGEQFF,TRBV28,TRBJ2-1,-,-
TGTGCCAGCAGCTCCCCGGATAGCGGAAACTACGAGCAGTACTTC,CASSSPDSGNYEQYF,TRBV7-3,TRBJ2-7,-,-
TGCGCCAGCAGCTTTTCAAAACAGGGGGGCGAGCAGTACTTC,CASSFSKQGGEQYF,TRBV5-1,TRBJ2-7,-,TRBD1
TGTGCCAGCAGTTCGCGGCCATTTCACTATGGCTACACCTTC,CASSSRPFHYGYTF,TRBV28,TRBJ1-2,-,-
TGCGCCACCGGACAGGGTTTCGGAGAGCAGTACTTC,CATGQGFGEQYF,TRBV10-2,TRBJ2-7,-,TRBD1
TGTGCCAGCAGTGTGCAGGGGAACACTGAAGCTTTCTTT,CASSVQGNTEAFF,TRBV7-9,TRBJ1-1,-,-
TGCGCCAGCAGCTTGGCGTCAGAGAACACCGGGGAGCTGTTTTTT,CASSLASENTGELFF,TRBV5-1,TRBJ2-2,-,-
TGTGCCAGCAGCGTAGCCCCCAGGGACTTCGGAAACACCATATATTTT,CASSVAPRDFGNTIYF,TRBV9,TRBJ1-3,-,-
TGTGCCAGCAGCCAAGGCTATAGGGGGGGCGGGGAGCTGTTTTTT,CASSQGYRGGGELFF,TRBV3-1/TRBV3-2,TRBJ2-2,-,-
TGCAGCCCCTCAGGAGGAGCTTTCTTT,CSPSGGAFF,TRBV29-1,TRBJ1-1,-,-
TGCGCCAGCAGCTTGGGGAGCGGCCAAGAGACCCAGTACTTC,CASSLGSGQETQYF,TRBV5-1,TRBJ2-5,-,-
TGTGCCAGCAGTCCGGGGACTAGGAGTGAGCAGTACTTC,CASSPGTRSEQYF,TRBV27,TRBJ2-7,-,TRBD2
TGTGCCAGCAGCATAAGACAGGCGGACTACACTGAAGCTTTCTTT,CASSIRQADYTEAFF,TRBV7-9,TRBJ1-1,-,-
TGTGCCGGCGGACAGGGGGAGACCCAGTACTTC,CAGGQGETQYF,TRBV6-5,TRBJ2-5,-,TRBD1
TGTGCCAGCAGCTCGGGACAGGGGGTCGACGAGCAGTACTTC,CASSSGQGVDEQYF,TRBV13,TRBJ2-7,few,TRBD1
TGTGCCAGCAGCCTTTCGGCTGGGGCTCAAGAGACCCAGTACTTC,CASSLSAGAQETQYF,TRBV4-2,TRBJ2-5,-,-
TGTGCCAGCAGACTGGACAGTAAGGCTGGCTACACCTTC,CASRLDSKAGYTF,TRBV2,TRBJ1-2,-,-
TGTGCCAGCAGCCGAGGGACTAACTCCTACAATGAGCAGTTCTTC,CASSRGTNSYNEQFF,TRBV7-9,TRBJ2-1,-,TRBD2
TGTGCCAGCATCCGACAGGGTACCACCGGGGAGCTGTTTTTT,CASIRQGTTGELFF,TRBV6-5,TRBJ2-2,-,TRBD1
TGTGCCAGCAGCGGACAGGGGGCGATATCTGGGGCCAACGTCCTGACTTTC,CASSGQGAISGANVLTF,TRBV28,TRBJ2-6,-,TRBD1
TGTGCCAGCAGCGTAGGACTAGCGGGACGAGATGAGCAGTTCTTC,CASSVGLAGRDEQFF,TRBV7-7,TRBJ2-1,-,TRBD2
TGTGCCAGCCGGGGACAGTCCTACAATGAGCAGTTCTTC,CASRGQSYNEQFF,TRBV28,TRBJ2-1,-,TRBD1
TGTGCCAGCAGCGTGTTGTGGACAGGGGGAATCCGGGGCTACACCTTC,CASSVLWTGGIRGYTF,TRBV9,TRBJ1-2,-,TRBD1
TGTGCCAGTAGACCGGGACAGGGGAATGAAAAACTGTTTTTT,CASRPGQGNEKLFF,TRBV19,TRBJ1-4,-,TRBD1